Listed here are 27 T cell receptor beta chains from one sample, sequenced in a study of blood T cell repertoires in COVID-19. Profiling relied on immunoSEQ multiplex PCR, and the TCRdb table lists in-frame clones only, not all of them. Of tens of thousands of clones listed, 85% to 90% were seen once; the top ten hold more than 12%. The sample taken for sequencing was peripheral blood. These TCRs come from a woman in her 70s with acute or convalescent COVID-19.

CDR3 coding DNA: TGTGCCAGCAGCTTAGGGCAGGGAAGTGCGAATGGGCCCCAGCATTTT. Amino acid sequence: CASSLGQGSANGPQHF. This rearrangement joins TRBV7-6 to TRBJ1-5; tentatively, D is TRBD1 (5 bases). Trimming pared 1 base from V and 9 bases from J, leaving 19 bases between. The CDR3 totals 16 residues. Germline V lookup: CDR1 SGHVS, CDR2 FNYEAQ.

This clone has a single count. This chain connects TRBV7-2 to TRBJ1-6; unclear D gene. Per the germline V gene, CDR1 is SGHTA and CDR2 is FQGNSA. The CDR3 has 13 amino acids. The V gene lost 5 bases and the J gene lost 14 bases, with 16 bases spanning the gap. This CDR3 reads CASSPRDRVTLHF. The CDR3 nucleotides read TGTGCCAGCAGCCCACGGGATCGGGTGACCCTCCACTTT.

This sequence joins TRBV3-1 (or the pseudogene TRBV3-2) and TRBJ1-1; 9 bases line up with TRBD1. The CDR3 has 14 residues. The germline V gene encodes CDR1 LGHDT and CDR2 YNNKEL (reference sequence). The V gene end was trimmed by 1 base and the J gene end by 11 bases; junction bases not matched to a gene: 8. The CDR3 nucleotides are TGTGCCAGCAGCCAAGCCGACAGGGGGTCGGAGGCTTTCTTT. Translated, it gives CASSQADRGSEAFF.

The rearrangement links TRBV30 to TRBJ1-4; D is unresolved. This CDR3 is built from 13 residues. Between the trimmed V and J ends, which lost 0 bases and 10 bases, there was a span of 12 bases. Germline lookup yields CDR1 GTSNPN and CDR2 SVGIG (reference sequence). The chain's CDR3 is CAWSVDLKGKLFF. CDR3 in DNA: TGTGCCTGGAGTGTGGACTTAAAGGGAAAACTGTTTTTT.

The chain carries TRBV5-5 and TRBJ1-3, with 8 bases aligning to TRBD1. Trimming at V came to 4 bases and at J to 3 bases, leaving 6 bases not matched to a gene. This CDR3 has 15 amino acids. In germline, CDR1 is SGHKS, CDR2 YYEKEE (reference sequence). The CDR3 DNA follows: TGTGCCAGCAGCCAAGTGACAGGGGATGGAAACACCATATATTTT. Amino acid sequence: CASSQVTGDGNTIYF. The full variable domain, with the rest looked up from reference TRBV5-5 and TRBJ1-3, is DAGVTQSPTHLIKTRGQQVTLRCSPISGHKSVSWYQQVLGQGPQFIFQYYEKEERGRGNFPDRFSARQFPNYSSELNVNALLLGDSALYLCASSQVTGDGNTIYFGEGSWLTVV.

The chain recombines TRBV5-1 with TRBJ1-4; unclear D gene. V was trimmed by 8 bases and J by 8 bases, leaving 19 bases between them. CDR1 is SGHRS and CDR2 is YFSETQ in the germline V gene. This CDR3 has 14 amino acids. The CDR3: CASRQGAEGEKLFF. Written as DNA, the CDR3 is TGCGCCAGTCGGCAAGGTGCGGAAGGAGAAAAACTGTTTTTT. Based on the CDR3 plus reference TRBV5-1 and TRBJ1-4, the full variable domain is KAGVTQTPRYLIKTRGQQVTLSCSPISGHRSVSWYQQTPGQGLQFLFEYFSETQRNKGNFPGRFSGRQFSNSRSEMNVSTLELGDSALYLCASRQGAEGEKLFFGSGTQLSVL.

The chain combines TRBV5-1 with TRBJ1-1; unclear D gene. Germline CDR1 SGHRS, CDR2 YFSETQ. V lost 0 bases, J lost 4 bases, and 7 bases lay in between. The CDR3 is 13 amino acids. CDR3 sequence (DNA): TGCGCCAGCAGCTTGGGGCTAGGCACTGAAGCTTTCTTT. Translation gives CASSLGLGTEAFF. Full variable domain (missing parts from reference TRBV5-1 and TRBJ1-1): KAGVTQTPRYLIKTRGQQVTLSCSPISGHRSVSWYQQTPGQGLQFLFEYFSETQRNKGNFPGRFSGRQFSNSRSEMNVSTLELGDSALYLCASSLGLGTEAFFGQGTRLTVV.

The V gene is TRBV24-1, the J gene TRBJ2-2; 10 bases match TRBD2. Germline V gene lookup returns CDR1 KGHDR and CDR2 SFDVKD. V shed 4 bases, J shed 0 bases, and the junction held 16 bases outside the gene matches. This CDR3 comprises 21 residues. The CDR3 protein is CATSEYGASGSGLSNTGELFF. CDR3 in DNA: TGTGCCACCAGTGAGTACGGGGCTAGCGGGAGCGGGCTTTCGAACACCGGGGAGCTGTTTTTT.

CDR3 DNA: TGTGCCAGGAGAGAGACCGGAGGGGAAGGTCAGCCCCAGCATTTT. Translating it yields CARRETGGEGQPQHF. V usage is TRBV7-5 and J usage is TRBJ1-5. TRBV7-5 is a pseudogene. CDR3 size: 15 residues.

The V call is TRBV18, the J call TRBJ1-2, with 7 bases that match TRBD1. The V and J ends lost 2 bases and 4 bases, in that order; junction bases with no gene match: 7. Germline CDR1 is KGHSH and CDR2 is LQKENI. The CDR3 runs to 15 residues. The CDR3 DNA is TGTGCCAGCTCACCAATGAGGGGGCAGGGCTATGGCTACACCTTC. It specifies CASSPMRGQGYGYTF.

This clone was seen once. This chain connects TRBV11-2 to TRBJ2-7; 8 bases align to TRBD2. Germline-derived CDR1 and CDR2 are SGHAT and FQNNGV. V lost 0 bases to trimming and J lost 4 bases; unmatched junction nucleotides: 5. This CDR3 is 15 amino acids long. Here the CDR3 DNA reads TGTGCCAGCAGCTTAGAACGGGGGGGCCGATACGAGCAGTACGTC. Amino acid sequence: CASSLERGGRYEQYV.

The chain joins TRBV27 to TRBJ1-1, with no clear D. V lost 5 bases and J lost 5, with 18 bases in between. This CDR3 is built from 15 residues. Germline V lookup: CDR1 MNHEY, CDR2 SMNVEV (reference sequence). The CDR3 reads CASSAMAARRTEAFF. The CDR3 nucleotides read TGTGCCAGCAGTGCTATGGCGGCCCGAAGAACTGAAGCTTTCTTT.

The chain uses TRBV19 and TRBJ1-1; a possible D gene is TRBD1 (6 bases). Germline values: CDR1 LNHDA, CDR2 SQIVND (reference sequence). The length of the CDR3 is 17 residues. Trimming cost V 5 bases and J 4 bases, with 23 bases left between them. The CDR3 protein is CASSPNIGDNWRTEAFF. The CDR3 bases are TGTGCCAGTAGTCCAAACATCGGGGACAATTGGCGCACTGAAGCTTTCTTT.

This clone was found a few times. The J gene is TRBJ1-6, the V gene TRBV4-2, with a tentative D call TRBD1 (5 bases). This CDR3 has 14 residues. The ends were cut back, 0 bases at V and 14 bases at J, with 14 bases in the middle. Looked up from germline, CDR1 is LGHNA and CDR2 is YNFKEQ. The CDR3 is CASSQDQQVITLHF. Written as DNA, the CDR3 is TGTGCCAGCAGCCAAGATCAACAGGTCATCACCCTCCACTTT.

J is TRBJ1-2 and V is TRBV3-1 (or the pseudogene TRBV3-2); maybe TRBD1 (5 bases). Germline CDR1 is LGHDT and CDR2 is YNNKEL (reference sequence). V lost 6 bases to trimming and J lost 8 bases, with 25 bases between them. The CDR3 sequence is 16 residues long. The CDR3 region is CASSPPSAGLRTGYTF. The CDR3 bases are TGTGCCAGCAGTCCTCCCTCTGCCGGCCTCAGGACAGGCTACACCTTC.

The rearrangement links TRBV5-1 to TRBJ2-3; no clear D. Germline V gene lookup returns CDR1 SGHRS and CDR2 YFSETQ. Trimming left V 4 bases short and J 2 bases short, with 11 bases between. The CDR3 loop spans 14 amino acids. CDR3 DNA: TGCGCCAGCAGCAACCTAGTGAACACAGATACGCAGTATTTT. Translating it yields CASSNLVNTDTQYF. The variable domain in full, completed from reference TRBV5-1 and TRBJ2-3, reads KAGVTQTPRYLIKTRGQQVTLSCSPISGHRSVSWYQQTPGQGLQFLFEYFSETQRNKGNFPGRFSGRQFSNSRSEMNVSTLELGDSALYLCASSNLVNTDTQYFGPGTRLTVL.

This clone was observed once. The chain combines TRBV5-1 with TRBJ1-3; 7 positions match TRBD1. Germline V gene lookup returns CDR1 SGHRS and CDR2 YFSETQ. There are 15 residues in the CDR3. With V trimmed by 4 bases and J by 4 bases, 8 bases remained unmatched. This CDR3 is CASSTGTAGGNTIYF. DNA of the CDR3: TGCGCCAGCAGCACCGGGACAGCTGGGGGAAACACCATATATTTT. The full variable domain, with the rest looked up from reference TRBV5-1 and TRBJ1-3, is KAGVTQTPRYLIKTRGQQVTLSCSPISGHRSVSWYQQTPGQGLQFLFEYFSETQRNKGNFPGRFSGRQFSNSRSEMNVSTLELGDSALYLCASSTGTAGGNTIYFGEGSWLTVV.

The CDR3 protein is CASRMTSGNGEQYV. As DNA, the CDR3 is TGTGCCAGCAGGATGACTAGCGGGAACGGCGAGCAGTACGTC. The rearrangement uses TRBV6-5 and TRBJ2-7; the match to TRBD2 covers 11 bases. The germline V gene encodes CDR1 MNHEY and CDR2 SVGAGI. V was pared by 6 bases and J by 6 bases, with 7 bases of the junction left unmatched. The length of the CDR3 is 14 residues.

V gene TRBV7-9 combines with J gene TRBJ1-1; D is unclear. V was cut by 4 bases and J by 8 bases, with 11 bases left in between. The CDR3 spans 12 residues. Germline V gives CDR1 SEHNR, CDR2 FQNEAQ (reference sequence). CDR3 sequence (DNA): TGTGCCAGCAGCTCTGGACTGGGGGAAGCTTTCTTT. Protein sequence: CASSSGLGEAFF.

J is TRBJ1-2 and V is TRBV5-6; D not resolved. CDR3 length: 12 amino acids. Germline V lookup: CDR1 SGHDT, CDR2 YYEEEE. Trimming shortened V by 2 bases and J by 3 bases, and 5 bases separated the two germline ends. The DNA of the CDR3 is TGTGCCAGCAGCTTTGCGGACTATGGCTACACCTTC. This sequence encodes CASSFADYGYTF.

A single count supports this clone. The chain has TRBV6-5 and TRBJ2-7, with 10 bases identical to TRBD2. This CDR3 contains 13 residues. CDR1 and CDR2 (germline): MNHEY, SVGAGI. The V segment lost 7 bases and the J segment 4 bases; nucleotides outside the gene matches: 4. As DNA, the CDR3 is TGTGCCAGCACCCCTAGCGGGGGATACGAGCAGTACGTC. It encodes CASTPSGGYEQYV.

This clone occurred a few times. The chain carries TRBV5-6 and TRBJ2-1; 7 nucleotides align to TRBD1. The CDR3 contains 15 residues. Looked up from germline, CDR1 is SGHDT and CDR2 is YYEEEE. With V trimmed by 3 bases and J by 13 bases, 16 bases remained unmatched. The CDR3, as DNA: TGTGCCAGCAGCTCAGGACAGGCCCTCCTCCCTCTCCAGTTCTTC. This translates into CASSSGQALLPLQFF.

This clone was counted a few times. Here the CDR3 reads CASSLGVQGGSPLHF. The CDR3 coding sequence is TGTGCCAGCAGCTTGGGCGTACAGGGTGGTTCACCCCTCCACTTT. The V call is TRBV5-6, the J call TRBJ1-6; weak D call: TRBD1 (6 bases). This CDR3 comprises 15 residues. Looked up from germline, CDR1 is SGHDT and CDR2 is YYEEEE. Trimming took 0 bases from V and 9 from J, leaving 13 bases between them.

The J gene is TRBJ1-5, the V gene TRBV5-1; perhaps TRBD1 as D (5 bases). Germline lookup yields CDR1 SGHRS and CDR2 YFSETQ. The CDR3 has 14 residues. Trimming stripped 3 bases from V and 4 bases from J, with 11 bases between. In nucleotides, the CDR3 is TGCGCCAGCAGCTCGCAGGGTGGGAATCAGCCCCAGCATTTT. It codes for CASSSQGGNQPQHF. Full variable domain (missing parts from reference TRBV5-1 and TRBJ1-5): KAGVTQTPRYLIKTRGQQVTLSCSPISGHRSVSWYQQTPGQGLQFLFEYFSETQRNKGNFPGRFSGRQFSNSRSEMNVSTLELGDSALYLCASSSQGGNQPQHFGDGTRLSIL.

The J gene is TRBJ2-2, the V gene TRBV5-4; D is perhaps TRBD1 (6 bases). Germline V gene lookup returns CDR1 SGHNT and CDR2 YYREEE (reference sequence). V lost 1 base and J 1 base, leaving 14 bases between the germline ends. The CDR3 runs 17 residues. CDR3 nucleotides: TGTGCCAGCAGCTTGTTCGGGGCCAGGGGGAACACCGGGGAGCTGTTTTTT. Encoded protein: CASSLFGARGNTGELFF.

This sequence joins TRBV7-9 and TRBJ2-1, with a possible D match to TRBD2 (6 bases). V lost 4 bases, J lost 2 bases, and 9 bases lay in between. This CDR3 has 14 residues. From germline, CDR1 is SEHNR and CDR2 FQNEAQ (reference sequence). Here the CDR3 DNA reads TGTGCCAGCAGCTCGGGAGATACCTACAATGAGCAGTTCTTC. Protein: CASSSGDTYNEQFF.

The V gene is TRBV19, the J gene TRBJ2-5, with 12 positions matching TRBD1. J lost 2 bases, V lost 5 bases, and 6 bases had no gene match. Per the germline V gene, CDR1 is LNHDA and CDR2 is SQIVND (reference sequence). This CDR3 has 16 amino acids. CDR3 amino acids: CASSPWDRGLQETQYF. CDR3 nucleotide sequence: TGTGCCAGTAGTCCCTGGGACAGGGGGCTGCAAGAGACCCAGTACTTC.